The rows below give T cell receptor beta chains drawn from one sample of a study of T cell changes during pregnancy in multiple sclerosis. Clones were read by immunoSEQ multiplex PCR, and TCRdb kept only the in-frame ones, dropping some. The table shows 50,000 or so clones, with about nine tenths occurring only once. Sequencing used CD4+ T cells from peripheral blood mononuclear cells, obtained in the second trimester of pregnancy. These receptors all come from a female donor with multiple sclerosis, enrolled in a pregnancy study. The conserved cysteine and the conserved F or W are not part of the CDR3 here.

v_call: TRBV5-5
j_call: TRBJ2-2
cdr3_aa: ASSLGVGQGAGGELF

v_call: TRBV27
j_call: TRBJ1-4
cdr3_aa: ASSPDRSGKLVF

v_call: TRBV7-2
j_call: TRBJ2-1
cdr3_aa: ASSPVGLAGGNEQF

v_call: TRBV6-1
j_call: TRBJ2-7
cdr3_aa: ASNRVGYEQY

v_call: TRBV1
j_call: TRBJ2-1
cdr3_aa: TSRDCVPRKEDEQF

v_call: TRBV5-1
j_call: TRBJ2-7
cdr3_aa: ASNPKASGYEQY

v_call: TRBV7-2
j_call: TRBJ2-5
cdr3_aa: ASSLRQGAQETQY

v_call: TRBV5-4
j_call: TRBJ2-4
cdr3_aa: ASSLIGGAKNIQY

v_call: TRBV6-1
j_call: TRBJ1-2
cdr3_aa: ASSEVRLTAGPYGYT

v_call: TRBV19
j_call: TRBJ1-2
cdr3_aa: ASHMGSGAPSYGYT

v_call: TRBV29-1
j_call: TRBJ2-7
cdr3_aa: SVDYGGNSYEQY

v_call: TRBV5-4
j_call: TRBJ2-5
cdr3_aa: ASSLAPLLAGRQETQY

v_call: TRBV29-1
j_call: TRBJ1-5
cdr3_aa: SVEDGGGFGNQPQH

v_call: TRBV5-1
j_call: TRBJ1-3
cdr3_aa: ASSIDRAGNTIY

v_call: TRBV29-1
j_call: TRBJ1-1
cdr3_aa: SVDSFDGNTEAF

v_call: TRBV7-9
j_call: TRBJ2-3
cdr3_aa: ASSPLAGGRATDTQY

v_call: TRBV6-1
j_call: TRBJ2-3
cdr3_aa: ASRARQGSTDTQY

v_call: TRBV18
j_call: TRBJ2-7
cdr3_aa: ASSQGQTYEQY

v_call: TRBV11-2
j_call: TRBJ1-2
cdr3_aa: ASSPDRSYGYT

v_call: TRBV27
j_call: TRBJ1-5
cdr3_aa: ASSGTGGQGTNNQPQH

v_call: TRBV7-2
j_call: TRBJ1-1
cdr3_aa: ASSPAGNTEAF

v_call: TRBV6-5
j_call: TRBJ2-1
cdr3_aa: ASAWLADHNEQF

v_call: TRBV4-1
j_call: TRBJ1-4
cdr3_aa: ASRRQGNNEKLF

v_call: TRBV28
j_call: TRBJ2-3
cdr3_aa: ASSLGTSGGDTQY

v_call: TRBV10-1
j_call: TRBJ1-1
cdr3_aa: ASSDSGGLMTF